Sequencing of this T cell receptor beta chain was carried out in a study of blood T cell repertoires in COVID-19. The V end lost 1 base, the J end lost 4 bases, and 13 bases lay between the germline ends. Germline V lookup: CDR1 MNHNS, CDR2 SASEGT. The CDR3 spans 15 residues. Everyone who took part was 18 to 89 years old, and they came from about two dozen US areas. TCRdb's copy holds only in-frame clones and misses some; the assay was immunoSEQ multiplex PCR. The sample records approximately 300,000 clones, roughly 85% being singletons. J is TRBJ2-5 and V is TRBV6-1; D is possibly TRBD1 (6 bases). Sample: PBMCs or T cells enriched from blood (not recorded which). The TCR originated in a woman younger than 45 who had been exposed to COVID-19. In nucleotides, the CDR3 is TGTGCCAGCAGTGAAGGAGGCAGGGGCGGAGAGACCCAGTACTTC. This codes for CASSEGGRGGETQYF.